This entry features one T cell receptor beta chain sequence. The record originates from a study of blood T cell repertoires in COVID-19. Study context: Acute and convalescent COVID-19 specimens originated in the United States, Italy and Spain. The analysed material was cDNA or gDNA that came from T cells, B-cell-depleted T cells, or PBMCs.

Per the original methods: Quantification of nucleated cells was approximated via reference gene primer amplification. The repertoire was sequenced with immunoSEQ multiplex PCR; TCRdb's copy has only in-frame clones and lacks some. Clone size and the V and J calls come from that table; the DNA yielded D and trimming. The sample has some 200,000 clones; less than 90% are singletons. The CDR3 contains 10 residues. Per germline, CDR1 LNHDA and CDR2 SQIVND (reference sequence). V lost 8 bases, J lost 6 bases, and 4 bases lay in between. Seattle patients were enrolled during active infection and followed longitudinally.

The sample taken for sequencing was peripheral blood. The chain joins TRBV19 to TRBJ1-4; D is uncertain. This receptor was obtained from a woman in her sixties or seventies with COVID-19, enrolled during active disease. CDR3: CASGDEKLFF. CDR3 bases: TGTGCCAGTGGAGATGAAAAACTGTTTTTT. Variable domain in full (rest from reference TRBV19 and TRBJ1-4): DGGITQSPKYLFRKEGQNVTLSCEQNLNHDAMYWYRQDPGQGLRLIYYSQIVNDFQKGDIAEGYSVSREKKESFPLTVTSAQKNPTAFYLCASGDEKLFFGSGTQLSVL.